These 13 T cell receptor beta chains were sequenced from one sample in a study of blood T cells in healthy people across ages. It was with a sample-barcoded 5' primer and a J-beta primer mix that a second PCR of roughly 6 to 12 cycles was run. TCRdb passed the 5' RACE reads through MiXCR, listing each CDR3 protein once. The table has 850,000 to 1,300,000 distinct CDR3 sequences, less than 50% seen once. Sequences were obtained from blood. The source is a woman aged 55-69 years in good health.

The chain is built from TRBV30 and TRBJ2-7; 7 bases line up with TRBD1. The germline gives CDR1 GTSNPN, CDR2 SVGIG (reference sequence). This CDR3 region has 13 residues. V was clipped by 6 bases and J by 6 bases; unmatched bases: 11. The CDR3 nucleotides are TGTGCCTGTATGAACCGACAGGGCCGCGAGCAGTACTTC. Its protein product is CACMNRQGREQYF.

The chain links TRBV19 to TRBJ2-7; 7 bases are shared with TRBD1. V lost 6 bases, J lost 5 bases, and 13 bases stayed unmatched. The CDR3 extends over 15 amino acids. Germline values: CDR1 LNHDA, CDR2 SQIVND (reference sequence). The CDR3 here is CASSPGTELSDEQYF. The CDR3 DNA reads TGTGCCAGTAGCCCTGGGACAGAACTCTCGGACGAGCAGTACTTC.

Of note for this clonotype: Being one base from a much bigger clone, this may be a read error. The gene calls are TRBV20-1 and TRBJ2-7; the match to TRBD2 covers 8 bases. CDR3 length: 14 residues. Trimming removed 5 bases from V and 4 bases from J; junction bases left unmatched: 10. Germline CDR1 reads DFQATT; CDR2 reads SNEGSKA (reference sequence). The CDR3 loop reads CSASGRAGVYEQYF. CDR3 sequence (DNA): TGCAGTGCTTCCGGACGAGCGGGAGTTTACGAGCAGTACTTC.

This clonotype occurred once. The junction shows a germline mismatch at one end, possibly a read error. In DNA, the CDR3 is TGCGCCAGCAGCCTCAGACAGGGGGCGAAGGATGGCTGCACCTTC. This sequence encodes CASSLRQGAKDGCTF. V usage is TRBV4-1 and J usage is TRBJ1-2, with 10 bases fitting TRBD1. This CDR3 has 15 residues. The V gene's germline CDR1 is MGHRA and CDR2 YSYEKL.

This clonotype was seen a few times. The CDR3 DNA sequence: TGTGCCAGCAGCTTGTCCCAGGGTCGACACGAGCAGTACTTC. Translation: CASSLSQGRHEQYF. The rearrangement uses TRBV5-5 and TRBJ2-4, with D possibly being TRBD1 (5 bases). Matching the DNA end better, TRBJ2-7 makes the J call doubtful. Germline V lookup: CDR1 SGHKS, CDR2 YYEKEE (reference sequence). This CDR3 is 14 amino acids long.

V usage is TRBV20-1 and J usage is TRBJ2-1; 11 bases fit TRBD2. The CDR3 has 15 amino acids. Trimming at V came to 3 bases and at J to 13 bases, leaving 14 bases not matched to a gene. From germline, CDR1 is DFQATT and CDR2 SNEGSKA (reference sequence). The CDR3 reads CSASHPGTSGETQFF. The CDR3 nucleotides read TGCAGTGCTAGCCACCCCGGGACTAGCGGAGAGACCCAGTTCTTC.

This chain joins TRBV25-1 and TRBJ1-1; D is unclear. The V end was cut by 6 bases, the J end by 1 base, with 9 bases between. From germline, CDR1 is MGHDK and CDR2 SYGVNS. The CDR3 loop spans 13 amino acids. The CDR3 DNA reads as TGTGCCAGCAGACGAAAACCGAACACTGAAGCTTTCTTT. This encodes CASRRKPNTEAFF.

There are a few counts of this clonotype. This chain uses TRBV5-1 with TRBJ2-1; 13 bases are shared with TRBD2. The CDR3 consists of 15 residues. The germline V gene has CDR1 SGHRS and CDR2 YFSETQ. The V gene end was trimmed by 4 bases and the J gene end by 7 bases; junction bases not matched to a gene: 5. Here the CDR3 reads CASSQPGLAGNEQFF. DNA of the CDR3: TGCGCCAGCAGCCAGCCGGGACTAGCGGGAAATGAGCAGTTCTTC.

As concerns this clonotype: A read error may explain this, as a much larger clone is one base away. The chain uses TRBV6-6 and TRBJ2-1, with D perhaps assigned TRBD1 or TRBD2 (6 bases each). This CDR3 is built from 15 residues. CDR1 and CDR2 (germline): MNHNY, SVGAGI (reference sequence). V gave up 4 bases and J gave up 12 bases, with 22 bases separating them. CDR3 DNA: TGTGCCAGCAGTTTCGGGGGCGCGATGTCGCTGGGGCAGTTCTTC. Translating it yields CASSFGGAMSLGQFF.

V gene TRBV10-3 combines with J gene TRBJ2-1, with 7 bases identical to TRBD2. The CDR3 is made up of 15 amino acids. Losses at the gene ends were 6 bases for V and 5 bases for J; bases not matched to a gene: 10. Germline V lookup: CDR1 ENHRY, CDR2 SYGVKD. As DNA, the CDR3 is TGTGCCATCAGCCCCGGGACTACCCTCAACAATGAGCAGTTCTTC. This encodes CAISPGTTLNNEQFF.

This clonotype was recorded at least ten times. The V and J genes are TRBV5-5 and TRBJ2-5; weak D call: TRBD1 (6 bases). The CDR3 runs 15 residues. CDR1 and CDR2 from the germline V gene are SGHKS and YYEKEE (reference sequence). Between the trimmed V and J ends, which lost 1 base and 1 base, there was a span of 11 bases. The CDR3 DNA sequence: TGTGCCAGCAGCTTGAATTTGGGGGCCCAAGAGACCCAGTACTTC. Its translation is CASSLNLGAQETQYF.

This clonotype was seen a handful of times. V is TRBV5-1 and J is TRBJ1-2, with a tentative D call TRBD1 (5 bases). The V gene's germline CDR1 is SGHRS and CDR2 YFSETQ. This CDR3 contains 15 residues. With 2 bases removed from V and 8 bases from J, the gap between germline ends came to 19 bases. CDR3 bases: TGCGCCAGCAGCTTAAGGCAGGGAGGGGTTGAAGGCTACACCTTC. This encodes CASSLRQGGVEGYTF.

This clonotype showed up just a few times. The chain recombines TRBV3-1 with TRBJ1-1; D possibly corresponds to TRBD1 (5 bases). The ends were cut back, 1 base at V and 0 bases at J, with 6 bases in the middle. The CDR3 consists of 14 residues. CDR1 LGHDT and CDR2 YNNKEL come from the germline V gene (reference sequence). The CDR3 is CASSQGGVNTEAFF. CDR3 sequence (DNA): TGTGCCAGCAGCCAAGGGGGGGTGAACACTGAAGCTTTCTTT.